This TCR beta chain emerged from a study of CD8+ T cells in alopecia areata. CDR1 and CDR2 (germline): SQVTM, ANQGSEA. Trimming took 7 bases from V and 8 from J, leaving 8 bases between them. This CDR3 has 10 residues. Overall study findings and caveats: There were also resident alphabeta T cells of normal skin sequenced in scalp samples.

There are a few counts of this clone. The antigen remains unidentified. CD4+ and CD8+ T cells were sorted from PBMCs stained for CD3, CD4 and CD8. Extracted from the samples, RNA was reverse transcribed into cDNA to serve as the sequencing template. TCRdb's table, derived via immunoSEQ multiplex PCR, lists solely in-frame clones and lacks some. The sample lists around 150,000 clones; 50% to 65% were seen once. The sample consisted of CD4+ T cells sorted from blood. The rearrangement uses TRBV29-1 and TRBJ1-4; TRBD1 might be the D (5 bases). The clonotype was recovered from a human donor in good health. The CDR3 loop is CSARGEKLFF. CDR3 nucleotide sequence: TGCAGCGCTCGGGGGGAAAAACTGTTTTTT. The full variable domain, with the rest looked up from reference TRBV29-1 and TRBJ1-4, is SAVISQKPSRDICQRGTSLTIQCQVDSQVTMMFWYRQQPGQSLTLIATANQGSEATYESGFVIDKFPISRPNLTFSTLTVSNMSPEDSSIYLCSARGEKLFFGSGTQLSVL.